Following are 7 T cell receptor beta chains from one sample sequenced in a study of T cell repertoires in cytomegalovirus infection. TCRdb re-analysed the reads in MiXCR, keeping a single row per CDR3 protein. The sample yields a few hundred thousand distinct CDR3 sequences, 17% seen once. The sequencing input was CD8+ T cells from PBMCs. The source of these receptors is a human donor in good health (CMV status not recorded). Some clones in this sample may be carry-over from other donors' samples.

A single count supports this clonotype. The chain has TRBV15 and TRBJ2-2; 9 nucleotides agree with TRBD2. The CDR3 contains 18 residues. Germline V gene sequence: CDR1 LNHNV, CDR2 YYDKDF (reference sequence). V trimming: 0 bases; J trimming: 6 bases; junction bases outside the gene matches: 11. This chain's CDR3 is CATSREWPRGGRSGELFF. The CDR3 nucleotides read TGTGCCACCAGCAGAGAATGGCCGCGGGGGGGCCGCTCCGGGGAGCTGTTTTTT.

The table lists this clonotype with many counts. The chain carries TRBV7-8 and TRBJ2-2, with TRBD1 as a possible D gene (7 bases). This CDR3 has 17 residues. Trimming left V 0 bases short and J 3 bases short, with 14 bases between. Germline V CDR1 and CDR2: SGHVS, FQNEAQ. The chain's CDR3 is CASSLAVAGGYTGELFF. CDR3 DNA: TGTGCCAGCAGCTTAGCGGTGGCAGGGGGGTACACCGGGGAGCTGTTTTTT.

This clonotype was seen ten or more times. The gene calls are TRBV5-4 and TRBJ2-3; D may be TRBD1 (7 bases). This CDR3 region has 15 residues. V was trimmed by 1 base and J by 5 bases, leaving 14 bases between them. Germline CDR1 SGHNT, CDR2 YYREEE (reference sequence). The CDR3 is CASSLLEGARDTQYF. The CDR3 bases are TGTGCCAGCAGCTTGTTGGAGGGGGCCCGAGATACGCAGTATTTT.

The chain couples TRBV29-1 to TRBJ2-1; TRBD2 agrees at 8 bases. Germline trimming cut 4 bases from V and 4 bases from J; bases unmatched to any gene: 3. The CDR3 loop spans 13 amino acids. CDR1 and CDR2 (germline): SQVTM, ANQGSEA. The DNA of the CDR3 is TGCAGCGTTGTAGCGGGGAAATACAATGAGCAGTTCTTC. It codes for CSVVAGKYNEQFF.

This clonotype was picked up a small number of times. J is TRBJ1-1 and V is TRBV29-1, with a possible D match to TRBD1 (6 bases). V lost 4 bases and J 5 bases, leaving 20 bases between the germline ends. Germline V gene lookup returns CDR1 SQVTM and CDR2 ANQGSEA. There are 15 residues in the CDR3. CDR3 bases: TGCAGCGTTGCCGGGGGGGCCGACCCAAGGACTGAAGCTTTCTTT. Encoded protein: CSVAGGADPRTEAFF.

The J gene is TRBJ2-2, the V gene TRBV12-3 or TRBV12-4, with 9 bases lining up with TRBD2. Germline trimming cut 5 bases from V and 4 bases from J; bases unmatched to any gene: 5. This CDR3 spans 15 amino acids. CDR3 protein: CASSRSGGPTGELFF. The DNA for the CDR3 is TGTGCCAGCAGTCGGAGCGGGGGGCCCACCGGGGAGCTGTTTTTT.

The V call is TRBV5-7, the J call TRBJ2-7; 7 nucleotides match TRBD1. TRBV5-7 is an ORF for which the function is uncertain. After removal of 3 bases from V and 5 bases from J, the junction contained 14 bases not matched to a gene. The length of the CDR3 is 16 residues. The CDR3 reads CASSWTPDRAGHEQYF. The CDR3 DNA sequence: TGTGCCAGCAGCTGGACCCCTGACAGGGCCGGCCACGAGCAGTACTTC.